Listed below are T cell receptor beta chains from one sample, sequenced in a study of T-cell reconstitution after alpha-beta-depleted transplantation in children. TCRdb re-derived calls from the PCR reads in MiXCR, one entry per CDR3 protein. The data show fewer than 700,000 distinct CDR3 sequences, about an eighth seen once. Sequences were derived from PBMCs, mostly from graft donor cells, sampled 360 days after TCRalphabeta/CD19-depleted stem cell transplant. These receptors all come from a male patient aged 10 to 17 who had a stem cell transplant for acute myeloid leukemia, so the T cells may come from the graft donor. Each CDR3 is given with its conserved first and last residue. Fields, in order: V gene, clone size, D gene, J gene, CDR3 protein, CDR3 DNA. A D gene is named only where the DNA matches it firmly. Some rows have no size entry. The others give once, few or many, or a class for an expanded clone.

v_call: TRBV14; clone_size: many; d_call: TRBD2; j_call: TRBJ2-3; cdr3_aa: CASSQRLANTQYF; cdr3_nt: TGTGCCAGCAGCCAAAGACTAGCAAATACGCAGTATTTT
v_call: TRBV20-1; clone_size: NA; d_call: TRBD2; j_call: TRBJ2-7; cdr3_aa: CSARVNGRALYEQYF; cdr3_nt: TGCAGTGCTAGAGTCAACGGGAGGGCCCTCTACGAGCAGTACTTC
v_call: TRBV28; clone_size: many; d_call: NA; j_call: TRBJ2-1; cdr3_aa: CASSPTRGNEQFF; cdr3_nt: TGTGCCAGCAGCCCGACTCGAGGGAATGAGCAGTTCTTC
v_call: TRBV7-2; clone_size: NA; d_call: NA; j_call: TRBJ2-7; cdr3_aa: CASSLAVVPYEQYF; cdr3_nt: TGTGCCAGCAGCTTAGCCGTGGTCCCCTACGAGCAGTACTTC
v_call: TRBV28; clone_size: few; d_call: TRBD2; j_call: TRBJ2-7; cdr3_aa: CASRLLTSADYEQYF; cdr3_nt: TGTGCCAGCAGGCTCCTGACTAGCGCCGACTACGAGCAGTACTTC
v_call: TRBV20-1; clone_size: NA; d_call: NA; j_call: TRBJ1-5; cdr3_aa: CSAGSPSNQPQHF; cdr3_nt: TGCAGTGCTGGAAGCCCAAGCAATCAGCCCCAGCATTTT
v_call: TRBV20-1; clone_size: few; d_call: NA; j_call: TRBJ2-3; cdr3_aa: CSARDRKVGTDTQYF; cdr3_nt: TGCAGTGCTAGAGATCGGAAGGTCGGCACAGATACGCAGTATTTT
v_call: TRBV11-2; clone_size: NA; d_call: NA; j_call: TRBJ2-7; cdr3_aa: CASSSPSQGGQNNF; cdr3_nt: TGTGCCAGCAGCTCGCCTAGTCAGGGCGGGCAGAACAACTTC
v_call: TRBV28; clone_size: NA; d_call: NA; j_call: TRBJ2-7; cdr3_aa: CASNLSPEGNEQYF; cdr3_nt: TGTGCCAGCAACCTCTCCCCGGAGGGAAACGAGCAGTACTTC
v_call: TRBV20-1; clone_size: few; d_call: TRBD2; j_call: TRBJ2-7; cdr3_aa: CSAPSPGTSFEQYF; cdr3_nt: TGCAGTGCTCCTTCCCCCGGGACTAGTTTCGAGCAGTACTTC
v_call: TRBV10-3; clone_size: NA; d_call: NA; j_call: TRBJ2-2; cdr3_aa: CAISESMVTGELFF; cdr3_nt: TGTGCCATCAGTGAGTCGATGGTCACCGGGGAGCTGTTTTTT
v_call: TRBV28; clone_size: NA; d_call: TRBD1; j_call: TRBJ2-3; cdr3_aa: CASSLYRGALSTDTQYF; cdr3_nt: TGTGCCAGCAGTTTATACAGGGGGGCGCTGAGCACAGATACGCAGTATTTT
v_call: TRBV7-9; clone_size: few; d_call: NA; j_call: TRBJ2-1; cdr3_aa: CASSQKHFYNEQFF; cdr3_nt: TGTGCCAGCAGTCAAAAACACTTTTACAATGAGCAGTTCTTC
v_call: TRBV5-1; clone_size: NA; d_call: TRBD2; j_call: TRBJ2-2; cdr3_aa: CASSSGLAGITGELFF; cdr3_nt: TGCGCCAGCAGCTCAGGACTAGCGGGGATCACCGGGGAGCTGTTTTTT
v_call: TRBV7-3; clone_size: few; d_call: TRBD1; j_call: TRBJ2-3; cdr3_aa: CASSILGQGKTDTQYF; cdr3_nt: TGTGCCAGCAGCATCTTAGGACAGGGGAAAACAGATACGCAGTATTTT